The rows below give T cell receptor beta chains drawn from one sample of a study of T cells in Graves' hyperthyroidism and ophthalmopathy. In TCRdb, the multiplex PCR reads were re-called with MiXCR into one record per CDR3 protein. This sample has 400,000 or so distinct CDR3 sequences; 13% to 15% occur once, and the top ten carry around 20%. The sample was blood. The receptors come from an older woman with Graves' ophthalmopathy. CDR3s include the opening cysteine and the closing phenylalanine or tryptophan. D genes are given only for firm matches. A row's size may be missing; if present it is once, few, many or a size class.

-	-	TRBV6-1	TRBJ2-2	CASSSPGLTTGELFF	TGTGCCAGCAGTAGCCCGGGACTTACCACCGGGGAGCTGTTTTTT
TRBD2	many	TRBV20-1	TRBJ2-7	CSASAWRTSGFSYEQYF	TGCAGTGCTAGCGCTTGGCGGACTAGCGGGTTCTCCTACGAGCAGTACTTC
-	few	TRBV2	TRBJ2-7	CASSESGGGFYEQYF	TGTGCCAGCAGTGAATCCGGAGGGGGCTTTTACGAGCAGTACTTC
TRBD1	-	TRBV30	TRBJ1-5	CAWSAERGRGAQPQHF	TGTGCCTGGAGTGCGGAGAGGGGGCGCGGGGCTCAGCCCCAGCATTTT
TRBD1	few	TRBV12-3/TRBV12-4	TRBJ2-7	CATPLGQGRSYEQYF	TGTGCCACCCCTTTGGGACAGGGGAGGTCCTACGAGCAGTACTTC
TRBD2	-	TRBV10-2	TRBJ2-1	CASSKSGVYNEQFF	TGCGCCAGCAGTAAGAGCGGGGTCTACAATGAGCAGTTCTTC
TRBD2	-	TRBV20-1	TRBJ2-7	CSARPRTSGAYEQYF	TGCAGTGCTAGACCACGGACTAGCGGGGCCTACGAGCAGTACTTC
TRBD1	-	TRBV24-1	TRBJ2-1	CATSDRDRGGVYNEQFF	TGTGCCACCAGTGACCGCGACAGGGGGGGCGTGTACAATGAGCAGTTCTTC
-	many	TRBV5-6	TRBJ1-5	CASSFGRATSQPQHF	TGTGCCAGCAGCTTCGGGCGGGCCACATCTCAGCCCCAGCATTTT
-	many	TRBV29-1	TRBJ2-3	CSGDTQYF	TGCAGCGGGGATACGCAGTATTTT
-	many	TRBV28	TRBJ2-1	CASTGLEVNEQFF	TGTGCCAGCACCGGCCTGGAAGTCAATGAGCAGTTCTTC
-	many	TRBV6-1	TRBJ2-3	CASKGEVNTQYF	TGTGCCAGCAAGGGGGAGGTGAATACGCAGTATTTT
-	once	TRBV7-3	TRBJ2-7	CASSPGQSSYNEQYF	TGTGCCAGCAGCCCCGGACAGAGCTCCTACAATGAGCAGTACTTC
-	many	TRBV11-2	TRBJ2-7	CASSQDRLSYEQYF	TGTGCCAGCAGCCAAGACAGACTTAGCTACGAGCAGTACTTC
TRBD2	few	TRBV12-3/TRBV12-4	TRBJ2-1	CASSPGGGEFF	TGTGCCAGCAGTCCCGGGGGAGGGGAGTTCTTC
-	-	TRBV20-1	TRBJ2-3	CSARGHLGTDTQYF	TGCAGTGCTAGAGGCCACCTAGGCACAGATACGCAGTATTTT
-	many	TRBV29-1	TRBJ2-7	CSVEEPGTFYEQYF	TGCAGCGTTGAAGAGCCAGGAACCTTCTACGAGCAGTACTTC
-	many	TRBV7-9	TRBJ1-2	CASSLAPAIIGYTF	TGTGCCAGCAGCTTAGCCCCCGCGATCATTGGCTACACCTTC
-	many	TRBV7-2	TRBJ2-5	CASSLAGSHRETQYF	TGTGCCAGCAGCTTAGCGGGTAGCCATAGAGAGACCCAGTACTTC
-	many	TRBV10-1	TRBJ2-1	CASSESGRDGANEQFF	TGCGCCAGCAGTGAGTCTGGGCGGGACGGTGCGAATGAGCAGTTCTTC
TRBD2	-	TRBV28	TRBJ2-7	CASTETGGRARTYEQYF	TGTGCCAGCACCGAAACTGGCGGGAGGGCCAGGACCTACGAGCAGTACTTC
TRBD2	many	TRBV28	TRBJ2-1	CASSSALAGGYNEQFF	TGTGCCAGCAGTTCCGCTTTAGCGGGAGGATACAATGAGCAGTTCTTC
TRBD2	many	TRBV11-2	TRBJ2-1	CASSLAGGAFYNEQFF	TGTGCCAGCAGCTTAGCGGGAGGGGCCTTCTACAATGAGCAGTTCTTC
TRBD1	many	TRBV7-8	TRBJ2-7	CASSLQGVATYEQYF	TGTGCCAGCAGCCTACAGGGGGTAGCTACCTACGAGCAGTACTTC
-	many	TRBV19	TRBJ1-1	CASGHAMNTEAFF	TGTGCCAGCGGGCATGCGATGAACACTGAAGCTTTCTTT
TRBD2	-	TRBV7-8	TRBJ2-4	CASSTGGQATAKNIQYF	TGTGCCAGCAGTACGGGGGGGCAGGCAACGGCCAAAAACATTCAGTACTTC
TRBD2	many	TRBV7-2	TRBJ2-1	CASSDLGTSGRNEQFF	TGTGCCAGCAGCGATTTAGGGACTAGCGGGAGAAATGAGCAGTTCTTC
TRBD1	many	TRBV11-2	TRBJ2-7	CASSFLKGGNEQYF	TGTGCCAGCAGCTTTCTAAAAGGGGGCAACGAGCAGTACTTC
-	many	TRBV7-3	TRBJ1-5	CASSLAPTARGQPQHF	TGTGCCAGCAGCTTAGCCCCCACGGCGAGAGGGCAGCCCCAGCATTTT